This TCR beta chain was retrieved from a study of identical twins. TCRdb re-derived calls from the 5' RACE reads in MiXCR, one entry per CDR3 protein. The data contain 1.5 million to 2 million distinct CDR3 sequences, under 35% of them singletons. This clonotype was recorded a few times. The antigen is not known. The CDR3 has 16 amino acids. V lost 3 bases, J lost 0 bases, and 5 bases stayed unmatched. Germline values: CDR1 SGHDT, CDR2 YYEEEE. The study, taken as a whole, reports: Insertion counts were lower in abundant cord blood beta clonotypes, a trend that memory repertoires did not show. Out-of-frame alpha sequences common to twins exhibited an excess of low generation probability. Models predicted less out-of-frame TCR alpha sharing in monozygotic twins than was found. Zero-insertion analyses were open to partial confounding by invariant MAIT and iNKT cells.

The TCR originated in a newborn girl in good health. Sample: cord blood. The chain couples TRBV5-6 to TRBJ1-4; TRBD1 agrees at 7 bases. As DNA, the CDR3 is TGTGCCAGCAGCTACAGGGGCCTTGCAACTAATGAAAAACTGTTTTTT. Its translation is CASSYRGLATNEKLFF.